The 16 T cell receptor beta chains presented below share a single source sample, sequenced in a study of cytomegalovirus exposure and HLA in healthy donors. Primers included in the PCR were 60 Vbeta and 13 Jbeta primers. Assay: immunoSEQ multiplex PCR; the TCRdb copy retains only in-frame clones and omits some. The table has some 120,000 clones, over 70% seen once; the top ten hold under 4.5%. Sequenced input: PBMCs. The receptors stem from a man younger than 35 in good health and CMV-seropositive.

CDR3 residues: CASSTGGGQGTDTQYF. CDR3 in DNA: TGTGCCAGTAGTACCGGGGGGGGACAGGGGACAGATACGCAGTATTTT. This chain links TRBV19 with TRBJ2-3; 10 nucleotides agree with TRBD1. With 4 bases clipped from V and 3 bases from J, the junction kept 7 bases outside the gene matches. The length of the CDR3 is 16 residues. CDR1 and CDR2 from the germline V gene are LNHDA and SQIVND (reference sequence).

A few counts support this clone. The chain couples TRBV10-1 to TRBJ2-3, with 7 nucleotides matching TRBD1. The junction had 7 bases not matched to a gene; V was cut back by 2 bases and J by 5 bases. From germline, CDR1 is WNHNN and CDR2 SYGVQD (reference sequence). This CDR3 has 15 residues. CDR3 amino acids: CASSERDRAVDTQYF. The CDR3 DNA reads TGCGCCAGCAGTGAGCGTGACAGGGCTGTAGATACGCAGTATTTT.

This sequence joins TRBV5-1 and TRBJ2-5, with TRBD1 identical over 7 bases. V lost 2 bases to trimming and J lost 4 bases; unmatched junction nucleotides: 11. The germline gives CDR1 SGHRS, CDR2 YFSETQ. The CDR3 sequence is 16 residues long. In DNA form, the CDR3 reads TGCGCCAGCAGCTTCCCGGACCCGACAGGGAGAGAGACCCAGTACTTC. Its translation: CASSFPDPTGRETQYF. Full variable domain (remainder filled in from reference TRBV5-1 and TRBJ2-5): KAGVTQTPRYLIKTRGQQVTLSCSPISGHRSVSWYQQTPGQGLQFLFEYFSETQRNKGNFPGRFSGRQFSNSRSEMNVSTLELGDSALYLCASSFPDPTGRETQYFGPGTRLLVL.

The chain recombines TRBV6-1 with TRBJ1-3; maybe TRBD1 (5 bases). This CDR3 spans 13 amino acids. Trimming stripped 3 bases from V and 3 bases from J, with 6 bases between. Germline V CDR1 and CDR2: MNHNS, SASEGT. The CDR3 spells CASSETDGNTIYF. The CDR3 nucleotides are TGTGCCAGCAGTGAGACAGATGGAAACACCATATATTTT.

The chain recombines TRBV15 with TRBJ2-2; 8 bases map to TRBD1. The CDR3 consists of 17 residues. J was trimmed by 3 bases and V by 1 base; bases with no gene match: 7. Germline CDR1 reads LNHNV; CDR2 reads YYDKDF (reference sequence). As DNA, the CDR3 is TGTGCCACCAGCAGAGTCCGGGGACAGGCGTACACCGGGGAGCTGTTTTTT. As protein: CATSRVRGQAYTGELFF.

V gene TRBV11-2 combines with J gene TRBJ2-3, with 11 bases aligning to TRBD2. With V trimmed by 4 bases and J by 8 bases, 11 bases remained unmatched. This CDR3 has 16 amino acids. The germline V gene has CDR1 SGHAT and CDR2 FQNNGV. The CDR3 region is CASSYPLAGGGGTQYF. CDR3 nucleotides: TGTGCCAGCAGCTACCCTCTAGCGGGAGGAGGAGGTACGCAGTATTTT.

The chain's CDR3 is CAIGRETVADTQYF. CDR3 in DNA: TGTGCCATCGGCCGGGAGACGGTCGCAGATACGCAGTATTTT. V gene TRBV10-3 combines with J gene TRBJ2-3, with D perhaps TRBD2 (6 bases). CDR1 ENHRY and CDR2 SYGVKD come from the germline V gene. The germline V and J ends were trimmed by 8 bases and 4 bases, with 16 bases remaining between them. CDR3 length equals 14 residues.

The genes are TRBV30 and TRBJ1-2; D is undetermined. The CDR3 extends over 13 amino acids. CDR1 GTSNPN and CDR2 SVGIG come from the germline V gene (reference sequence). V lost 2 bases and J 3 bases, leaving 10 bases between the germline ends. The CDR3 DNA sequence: TGTGCCTGGAGTCCCCCCCTTCACTATGGCTACACCTTC. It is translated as CAWSPPLHYGYTF. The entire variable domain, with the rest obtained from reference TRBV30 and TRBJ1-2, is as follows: SQTIHQWPATLVQPVGSPLSLECTVEGTSNPNLYWYRQAAGRGLQLLFYSVGIGQISSEVPQNLSASRPQDRQFILSSKKLLLSDSGFYLCAWSPPLHYGYTFGSGTRLTVV.

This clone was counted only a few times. The CDR3 DNA follows: TGTGCCAGCAGCGGGTTTACAGGGGACCCTAGCACAGATACGCAGTATTTT. It encodes CASSGFTGDPSTDTQYF. This chain joins TRBV2 and TRBJ2-3, with 7 bases fitting TRBD1. The V and J ends lost 6 bases and 0 bases, in that order; junction bases with no gene match: 12. Germline V gives CDR1 SNHLY, CDR2 FYNNEI. This CDR3 has 17 residues.

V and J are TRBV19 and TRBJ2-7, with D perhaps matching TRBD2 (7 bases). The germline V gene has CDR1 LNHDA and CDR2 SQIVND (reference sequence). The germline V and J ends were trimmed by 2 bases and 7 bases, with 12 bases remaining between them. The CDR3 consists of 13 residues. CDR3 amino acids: CASSIRGAGEQYF. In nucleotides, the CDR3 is TGTGCCAGTAGTATACGGGGGGCCGGGGAGCAGTACTTC.

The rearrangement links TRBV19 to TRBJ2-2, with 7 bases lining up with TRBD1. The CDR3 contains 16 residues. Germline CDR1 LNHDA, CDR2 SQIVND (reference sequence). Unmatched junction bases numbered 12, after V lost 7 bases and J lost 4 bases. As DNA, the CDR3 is TGTGCCAGTACCGATCACAAGACAGGGTTCACCGGGGAGCTGTTTTTT. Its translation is CASTDHKTGFTGELFF.

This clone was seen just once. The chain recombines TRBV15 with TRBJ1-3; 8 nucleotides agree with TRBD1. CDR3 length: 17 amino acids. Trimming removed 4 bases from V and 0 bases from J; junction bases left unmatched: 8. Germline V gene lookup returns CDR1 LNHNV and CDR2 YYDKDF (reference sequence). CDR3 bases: TGTGCCACCAGCACCGGAGGACAGGGATACTCTGGAAACACCATATATTTT. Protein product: CATSTGGQGYSGNTIYF.

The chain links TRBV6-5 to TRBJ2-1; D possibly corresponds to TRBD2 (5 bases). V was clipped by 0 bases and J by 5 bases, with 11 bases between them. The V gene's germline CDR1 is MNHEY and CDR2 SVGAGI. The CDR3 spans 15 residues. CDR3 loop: CASSYSTGSDNEQFF. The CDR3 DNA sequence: TGTGCCAGCAGTTACTCGACGGGGTCGGACAATGAGCAGTTCTTC.

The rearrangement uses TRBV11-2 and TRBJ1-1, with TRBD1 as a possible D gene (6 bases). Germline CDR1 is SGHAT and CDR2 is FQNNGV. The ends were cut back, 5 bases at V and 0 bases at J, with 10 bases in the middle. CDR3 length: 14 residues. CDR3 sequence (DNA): TGTGCCAGCAGCCCCGGACAGCTGAACACTGAAGCTTTCTTT. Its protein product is CASSPGQLNTEAFF. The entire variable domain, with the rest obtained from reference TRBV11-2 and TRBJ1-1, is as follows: EAGVAQSPRYKIIEKRQSVAFWCNPISGHATLYWYQQILGQGPKLLIQFQNNGVVDDSQLPKDRFSAERLKGVDSTLKIQPAKLEDSAVYLCASSPGQLNTEAFFGQGTRLTVV.

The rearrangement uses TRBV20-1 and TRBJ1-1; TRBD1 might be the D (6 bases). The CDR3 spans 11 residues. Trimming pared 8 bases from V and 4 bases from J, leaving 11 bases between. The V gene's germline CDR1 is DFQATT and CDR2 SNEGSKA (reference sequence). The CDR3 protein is CSITGPTEAFF. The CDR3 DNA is TGCAGTATTACAGGGCCCACTGAAGCTTTCTTT.

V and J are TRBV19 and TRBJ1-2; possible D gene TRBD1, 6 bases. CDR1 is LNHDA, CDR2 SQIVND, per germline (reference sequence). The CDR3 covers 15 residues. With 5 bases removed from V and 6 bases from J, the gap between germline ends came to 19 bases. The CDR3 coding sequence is TGTGCCAGTAGTGTTTTCAGGGACACCCCGCATGGCTACACCTTC. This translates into CASSVFRDTPHGYTF.